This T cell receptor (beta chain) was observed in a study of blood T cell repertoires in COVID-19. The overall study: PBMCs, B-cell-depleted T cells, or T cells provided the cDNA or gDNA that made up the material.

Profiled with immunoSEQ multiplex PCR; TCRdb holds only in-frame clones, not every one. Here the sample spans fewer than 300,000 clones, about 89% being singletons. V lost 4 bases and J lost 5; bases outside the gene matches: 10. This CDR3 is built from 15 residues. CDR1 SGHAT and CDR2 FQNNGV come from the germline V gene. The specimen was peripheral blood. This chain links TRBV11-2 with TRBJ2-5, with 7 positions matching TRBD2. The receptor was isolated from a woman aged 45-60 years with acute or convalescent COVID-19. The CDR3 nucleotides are TGTGCCAGCAGCTCCCTTGGCGGGGGAGGGGAGACCCAGTACTTC. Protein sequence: CASSSLGGGGETQYF.